This T cell receptor (beta chain) was found in a study of shared clonotypes between healthy human individuals. Generated by immunoSEQ multiplex PCR, the TCRdb table keeps only in-frame clones and is missing some. There are 800,000 or so clones in the sample; roughly 96% occur only once, and about 0.22% lies in the top ten. CDR1 and CDR2 from the germline V gene are MNHEY and SVGAGI. The CDR3 loop spans 12 amino acids. Trimming at V came to 5 bases and at J to 7 bases, leaving 4 bases not matched to a gene. CD45RO-negative, CCR7-positively selected cells formed the naive CD8 fraction, excluding terminally differentiated effector memory CD45RA+ cells.

Sequencing was carried out using naive CD8+ T cells sorted from blood. The sequence was obtained from a man younger than 40 in good health. The genes are TRBV6-5 and TRBJ2-7, with TRBD1 matching 8 bases. DNA for the CDR3: TGTGCCAGCAGTGGCAGGGGGCTTGAGCAGTACTTC. It yields the protein CASSGRGLEQYF.